This T cell receptor (beta chain) was captured in a study of CD8+ T cells in alopecia areata. cDNA serving as the sequencing template came from extracted, reverse transcribed RNA. Sequencing used immunoSEQ multiplex PCR; TCRdb keeps in-frame clones, though not all of them. In the table there are about 150,000 clones, 87% of which are singletons. CDR3 length: 20 amino acids. The junction had 22 bases not matched to a gene; V was cut back by 3 bases and J by 4 bases. Germline loops: CDR1 MNHEY, CDR2 SMNVEV (reference sequence). The source material was CD8+ T cells sorted from blood, sampled at week 0. The clonotype comes from a human donor with alopecia areata. The chain recombines TRBV27 with TRBJ2-3; 7 bases are shared with TRBD2. CDR3 loop: CASSFRILGDRRERADTQYF. CDR3 coding DNA: TGTGCCAGCAGTTTTCGGATTTTGGGGGATCGGCGGGAGCGCGCAGATACGCAGTATTTT.